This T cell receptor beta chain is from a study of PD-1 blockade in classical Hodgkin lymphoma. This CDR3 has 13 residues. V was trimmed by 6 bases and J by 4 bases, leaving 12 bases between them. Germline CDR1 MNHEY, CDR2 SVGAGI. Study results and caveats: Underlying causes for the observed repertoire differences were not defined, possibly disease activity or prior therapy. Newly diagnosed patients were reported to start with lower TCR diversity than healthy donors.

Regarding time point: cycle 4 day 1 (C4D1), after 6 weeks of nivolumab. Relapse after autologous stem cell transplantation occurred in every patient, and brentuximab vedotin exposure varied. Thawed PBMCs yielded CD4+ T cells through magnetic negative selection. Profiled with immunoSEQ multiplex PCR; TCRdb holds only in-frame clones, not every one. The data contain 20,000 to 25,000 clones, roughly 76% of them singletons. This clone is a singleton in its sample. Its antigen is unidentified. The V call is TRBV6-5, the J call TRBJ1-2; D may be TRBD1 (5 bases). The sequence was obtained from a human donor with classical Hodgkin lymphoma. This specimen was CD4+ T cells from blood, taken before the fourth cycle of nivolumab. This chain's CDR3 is CASRRRALYGYTF. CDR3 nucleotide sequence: TGTGCCAGCAGACGCAGGGCTCTCTATGGCTACACCTTC.